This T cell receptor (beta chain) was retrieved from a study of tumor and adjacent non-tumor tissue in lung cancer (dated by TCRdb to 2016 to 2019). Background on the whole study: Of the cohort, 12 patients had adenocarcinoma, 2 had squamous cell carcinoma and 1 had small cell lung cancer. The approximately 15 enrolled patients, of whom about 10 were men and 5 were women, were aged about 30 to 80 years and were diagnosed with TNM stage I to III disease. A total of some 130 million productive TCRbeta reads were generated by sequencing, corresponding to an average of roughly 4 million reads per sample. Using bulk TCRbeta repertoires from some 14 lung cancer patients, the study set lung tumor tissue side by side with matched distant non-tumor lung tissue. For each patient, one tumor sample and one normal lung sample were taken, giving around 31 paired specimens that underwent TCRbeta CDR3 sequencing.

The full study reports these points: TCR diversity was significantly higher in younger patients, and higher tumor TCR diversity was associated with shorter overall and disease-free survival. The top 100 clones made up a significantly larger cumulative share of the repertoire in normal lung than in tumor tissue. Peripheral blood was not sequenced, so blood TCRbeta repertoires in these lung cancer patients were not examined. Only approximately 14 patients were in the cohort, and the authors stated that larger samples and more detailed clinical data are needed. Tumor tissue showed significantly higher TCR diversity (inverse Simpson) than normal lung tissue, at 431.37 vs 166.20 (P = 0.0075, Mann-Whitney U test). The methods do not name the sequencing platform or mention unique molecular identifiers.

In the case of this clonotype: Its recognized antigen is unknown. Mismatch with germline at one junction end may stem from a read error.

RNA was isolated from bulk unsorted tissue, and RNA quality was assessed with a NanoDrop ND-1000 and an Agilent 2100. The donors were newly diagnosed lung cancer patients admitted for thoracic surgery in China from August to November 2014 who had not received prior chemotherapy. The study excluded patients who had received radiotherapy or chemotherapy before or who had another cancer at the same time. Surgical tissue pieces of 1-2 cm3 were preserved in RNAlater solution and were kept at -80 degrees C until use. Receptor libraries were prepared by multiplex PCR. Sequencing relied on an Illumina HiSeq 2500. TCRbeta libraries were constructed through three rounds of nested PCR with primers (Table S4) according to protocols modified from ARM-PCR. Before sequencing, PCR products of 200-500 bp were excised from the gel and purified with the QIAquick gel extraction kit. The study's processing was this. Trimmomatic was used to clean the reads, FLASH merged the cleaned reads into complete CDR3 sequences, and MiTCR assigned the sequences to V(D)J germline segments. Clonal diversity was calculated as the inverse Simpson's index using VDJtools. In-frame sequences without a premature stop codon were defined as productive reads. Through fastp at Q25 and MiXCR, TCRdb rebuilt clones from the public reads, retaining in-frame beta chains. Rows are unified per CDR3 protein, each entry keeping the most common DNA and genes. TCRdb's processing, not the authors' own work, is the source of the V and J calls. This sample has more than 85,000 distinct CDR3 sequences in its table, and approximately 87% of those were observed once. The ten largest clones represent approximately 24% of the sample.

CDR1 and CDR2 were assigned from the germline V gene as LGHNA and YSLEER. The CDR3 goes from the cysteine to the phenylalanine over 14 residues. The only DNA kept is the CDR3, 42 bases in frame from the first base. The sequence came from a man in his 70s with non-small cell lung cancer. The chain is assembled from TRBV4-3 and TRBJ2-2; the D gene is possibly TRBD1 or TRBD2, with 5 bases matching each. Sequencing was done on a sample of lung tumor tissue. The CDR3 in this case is CASSQEGVTGELLF. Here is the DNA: TGCGCCAGCAGCCAAGAAGGGGTTACCGGGGAGCTGTTATTT.